These 27 T cell receptor beta chains originate from one sample sequenced in a study of metastatic and nonmetastatic thyroid tumors. Thyroid surgery took place with no prior treatment in any patient. Using MiXCR, TCRdb re-called clones from the PCR reads. The table has tens of thousands of clones, approximately 22% seen once. The sample comprised blood. Receptor source: a female donor with papillary thyroid cancer or a benign thyroid nodule (not recorded which). Some clones in this sample may be carry-over from other donors' samples.

This clone is categorized as medium-sized (0.01 to 0.1%). V usage is TRBV6-1 and J usage is TRBJ2-1, with a tentative D call TRBD2 (6 bases). Trimming stripped 2 bases from V and 5 bases from J, with 10 bases between. The CDR3 is 14 amino acids. Germline values: CDR1 MNHNS, CDR2 SASEGT. DNA of the CDR3: TGTGCCAGCAGTGAACTAGCGTCTAACAATGAGCAGTTCTTC. Its protein is CASSELASNNEQFF.

This clone was picked up many times. The gene calls are TRBV7-9 and TRBJ1-1, with D unclear. Trimming shortened V by 8 bases and J by 4 bases, and 14 bases separated the two germline ends. CDR1 is SEHNR, CDR2 FQNEAQ, per germline (reference sequence). The CDR3 runs 13 residues. The CDR3, as DNA: TGTGCCAGCGTTACGGGTAAGGCCACTGAAGCTTTCTTT. Amino acid sequence: CASVTGKATEAFF.

This clone was counted ten times or more. V usage is TRBV13 and J usage is TRBJ2-2; 14 bases match TRBD2. CDR1 and CDR2 from the germline V gene are PRHDT and FYEKMQ (reference sequence). There are 17 residues in the CDR3. Losses at the gene ends were 5 bases for V and 4 bases for J; bases not matched to a gene: 6. Written as DNA, the CDR3 is TGTGCCAGCAGCCAATCCGGGACTAGCGGGAGCACCGGGGAGCTGTTTTTT. Amino acids: CASSQSGTSGSTGELFF. Filled out from reference TRBV13 and TRBJ2-2, the complete variable domain reads AAGVIQSPRHLIKEKRETATLKCYPIPRHDTVYWYQQGPGQDPQFLISFYEKMQSDKGSIPDRFSAQQFSDYHSELNMSSLELGDSALYFCASSQSGTSGSTGELFFGEGSRLTVL.

This clone is deemed medium-sized (0.01 to 0.1%). The chain carries TRBV20-1 and TRBJ2-7; D is unresolved. The V and J ends lost 0 bases and 8 bases respectively, with 11 bases between them. Germline CDR1 reads DFQATT; CDR2 reads SNEGSKA (reference sequence). This CDR3 is 12 amino acids long. CDR3 coding DNA: TGCAGTGCTAGAGATCTGGGCTCGAAGCAGTACTTC. Protein product: CSARDLGSKQYF.

The sample holds many counts of this clone. The rearrangement links TRBV10-2 to TRBJ2-7, with D perhaps matching TRBD1 (5 bases). From germline, CDR1 is WSHSY and CDR2 SAAADI. Trimming stripped 9 bases from V and 2 bases from J, with 14 bases between. The CDR3 sequence is 13 residues long. The CDR3 DNA is TGCGCCAGTAACCAGGGTGCCGCCTACGAGCAGTACTTC. Protein: CASNQGAAYEQYF.

This clone was detected a few times. The genes are TRBV9 and TRBJ2-3, with 16 bases fitting TRBD2. In germline, CDR1 is SGDLS, CDR2 YYNGEE. Trimming at V came to 3 bases and at J to 6 bases, leaving 7 bases not matched to a gene. The CDR3 totals 17 residues. CDR3 in amino acids: CASSDRVGLAGGDTQYF. CDR3 bases: TGTGCCAGCAGCGACCGAGTGGGACTAGCGGGGGGGGATACGCAGTATTTT.

This clone was recorded a few times. The chain links TRBV6-1 to TRBJ2-2; D perhaps matches TRBD1 (6 bases). Trimming removed 5 bases from V and 5 bases from J, with 15 bases in between. The CDR3 covers 15 residues. Germline V CDR1 and CDR2: MNHNS, SASEGT. The CDR3 spells CASSLFQGSTGELFF. CDR3 bases: TGTGCCAGCAGTTTATTCCAGGGGTCGACCGGGGAGCTGTTTTTT.

This rearrangement joins TRBV20-1 to TRBJ2-7; D is possibly TRBD1 or TRBD2 (5 bases each). The CDR3 spans 13 residues. Looked up from germline, CDR1 is DFQATT and CDR2 is SNEGSKA (reference sequence). Between the trimmed V and J ends, which lost 3 bases and 2 bases, there was a span of 11 bases. The CDR3 region has the DNA TGCAGTGCTAGGGACACGGGACCCTACGAGCAGTACTTC. It codes for CSARDTGPYEQYF.

This clone was detected a few times. This clone may be a read error of a much larger clone one base away. The same CDR3 arises from other DNA sequences in this sample as well. This chain joins TRBV10-3 and TRBJ2-5; 9 nucleotides align to TRBD2. Per the germline V gene, CDR1 is ENHRY and CDR2 is SYGVKD. CDR3 length: 16 residues. Trimming took 0 bases from V and 7 from J; bases not matched to a gene: 9. The CDR3 reads CAISESKTSGRGTQYF. In DNA form, the CDR3 reads TGTGCCATCAGTGAGTCGAAGACTAGCGGCCGCGGGACCCAGTACTTC.

Many counts were recorded for this clone. The chain couples TRBV7-2 to TRBJ2-1; D gene uncertain. The CDR3 length is 15 residues. Trimming removed 3 bases at V and 2 bases at J, with 11 bases between. Looked up from germline, CDR1 is SGHTA and CDR2 is FQGNSA. The chain's CDR3 is CASSFEQLTYNEQFF. The CDR3 DNA sequence: TGTGCCAGCAGCTTTGAACAGCTTACCTACAATGAGCAGTTCTTC.

This clone was found many times. The rearrangement uses TRBV27 and TRBJ2-2; a possible D gene is TRBD2 (5 bases). Germline V gives CDR1 MNHEY, CDR2 SMNVEV (reference sequence). V lost 6 bases to trimming and J lost 6 bases, with 17 bases between them. This CDR3 is 15 amino acids long. DNA of the CDR3: TGTGCCAGCAGCCCGTCGAAATTCGGGGCCGGGGAGCTGTTTTTT. Protein sequence: CASSPSKFGAGELFF.

The table lists this clone with many counts. The V and J genes are TRBV7-2 and TRBJ2-1, with D perhaps given as TRBD1 or TRBD2 (5 bases each). Trimming cost V 5 bases and J 6 bases, with 11 bases left between them. Germline V gives CDR1 SGHTA, CDR2 FQGNSA. The CDR3 contains 13 residues. CDR3 amino acids: CASSIPGPNEQFF. The DNA of the CDR3 is TGTGCCAGCAGCATCCCGGGACCCAATGAGCAGTTCTTC.

This clone was detected many times. The chain couples TRBV7-9 to TRBJ1-2, with unresolved D. CDR1 SEHNR and CDR2 FQNEAQ come from the germline V gene (reference sequence). Trimming shortened V by 5 bases and J by 2 bases, and 12 bases separated the two germline ends. This CDR3 contains 14 residues. The CDR3 region is CASSPTGKNYGYTF. The CDR3 nucleotides read TGTGCCAGCAGCCCGACCGGGAAGAACTATGGCTACACCTTC. The variable domain in full, completed from reference TRBV7-9 and TRBJ1-2, reads DTGVSQNPRHKITKRGQNVTFRCDPISEHNRLYWYRQTLGQGPEFLTYFQNEAQLEKSRLLSDRFSAERPKGSFSTLEIQRTEQGDSAMYLCASSPTGKNYGYTFGSGTRLTVV.

V gene TRBV6-5 combines with J gene TRBJ1-1; D perhaps matches TRBD1 (5 bases). This CDR3 comprises 12 residues. The V gene's germline CDR1 is MNHEY and CDR2 SVGAGI. Trimming pared 4 bases from V and 7 bases from J, leaving 10 bases between. Written as DNA, the CDR3 is TGTGCCAGCAGTTCCTCGGGACTTGAAGCTTTCTTT. Amino acids: CASSSSGLEAFF.

In regard to this clone: This may arise from a read error, as a much more abundant clone is one base away. This chain uses TRBV6-5 with TRBJ2-7, with D possibly matching TRBD1 (5 bases). V was trimmed by 2 bases and J by 3 bases, leaving 8 bases between them. This CDR3 spans 13 amino acids. Germline V gene sequence: CDR1 MNHEY, CDR2 SVGAGI. Here the CDR3 DNA reads TGTGCCAGCAGTTACGGGGCCTGCTACGAGCAGTACTTC. This codes for CASSYGACYEQYF.

The chain carries TRBV11-2 and TRBJ2-1, with 10 positions matching TRBD2. The V gene's germline CDR1 is SGHAT and CDR2 FQNNGV. The CDR3 contains 15 residues. Trimming took 5 bases from V and 6 from J; bases not matched to a gene: 7. The CDR3 sequence is CASSPSGRAVNEQFF. The DNA for the CDR3 is TGTGCCAGCAGCCCAAGCGGGAGGGCAGTCAATGAGCAGTTCTTC. The complete variable domain, with remaining parts taken from reference TRBV11-2 and TRBJ2-1, reads EAGVAQSPRYKIIEKRQSVAFWCNPISGHATLYWYQQILGQGPKLLIQFQNNGVVDDSQLPKDRFSAERLKGVDSTLKIQPAKLEDSAVYLCASSPSGRAVNEQFFGPGTRLTVL.

This clone was seen repeatedly, ten times or more. The CDR3 protein is CASSPTGHTEAFF. CDR3 DNA: TGTGCCAGCAGCCCGACAGGGCACACTGAAGCTTTCTTT. The rearrangement joins TRBV7-9 to TRBJ1-1, with 7 nucleotides matching TRBD1. Looked up from germline, CDR1 is SEHNR and CDR2 is FQNEAQ (reference sequence). After removal of 5 bases from V and 3 bases from J, the junction contained 3 bases not matched to a gene. The CDR3 extends over 13 amino acids.

This clone was seen many times. The J gene is TRBJ2-1, the V gene TRBV9; 14 bases fit TRBD2. The V and J ends lost 4 bases and 9 bases, in that order; junction bases with no gene match: 6. There are 15 residues in the CDR3. CDR1 and CDR2 (germline): SGDLS, YYNGEE. CDR3 loop: CASSWGLAGVSEQFF. DNA of the CDR3: TGTGCCAGCAGCTGGGGACTAGCGGGGGTTAGTGAGCAGTTCTTC.

This clone was recorded many times. The genes are TRBV20-1 and TRBJ2-3; D may be TRBD2 (6 bases). Germline lookup yields CDR1 DFQATT and CDR2 SNEGSKA (reference sequence). The germline V and J ends were trimmed by 5 bases and 4 bases, with 10 bases remaining between them. CDR3 length: 12 residues. CDR3 DNA: TGCAGTGCTCCTAGGGAGGCAGATACGCAGTATTTT. Its translation: CSAPREADTQYF.

V gene TRBV27 combines with J gene TRBJ1-2; D call uncertain. Trimming took 3 bases from V and 2 from J, leaving 7 bases between them. CDR3 size: 13 residues. Germline lookup yields CDR1 MNHEY and CDR2 SMNVEV (reference sequence). The CDR3 region is CASSFEVNYGYTF. CDR3 nucleotides: TGTGCCAGCAGTTTTGAGGTGAACTATGGCTACACCTTC.

This clone has just a few counts. The V gene is TRBV9, the J gene TRBJ2-2; D may be TRBD1 or TRBD2 (6 bases each). The CDR3 is made up of 16 amino acids. Germline V gives CDR1 SGDLS, CDR2 YYNGEE. Deletions cut 0 bases from V and 3 bases from J, with 12 bases between. DNA of the CDR3: TGTGCCAGCAGCGTAGGTCTGGGGGGCGACACCGGGGAGCTGTTTTTT. It is translated as CASSVGLGGDTGELFF.

This clone was picked up many times. The rearrangement uses TRBV4-3 and TRBJ1-1; D perhaps matches TRBD1 (6 bases). The V end was cut by 0 bases, the J end by 0 bases, with 14 bases between. Germline V gene sequence: CDR1 LGHNA, CDR2 YSLEER. This CDR3 is 17 amino acids long. In DNA form, the CDR3 reads TGCGCCAGCAGCCAAGATCTTAGGACAGTAATGAACACTGAAGCTTTCTTT. This sequence encodes CASSQDLRTVMNTEAFF.

This clone was counted at least ten times. The rearrangement joins TRBV20-1 to TRBJ1-6; unclear D gene. Trimming removed 6 bases from V and 0 bases from J, with 18 bases in between. The CDR3 loop spans 17 amino acids. Germline CDR1 reads DFQATT; CDR2 reads SNEGSKA (reference sequence). This chain's CDR3 is CSATRAIGSSYNSPLHF. The DNA of the CDR3 is TGCAGTGCCACGAGGGCGATTGGGAGCTCCTATAATTCACCCCTCCACTTT.

V and J are TRBV27 and TRBJ2-2; D is unclear. There are 14 residues in the CDR3. Trimming took off 2 bases at V and 7 bases at J, with 11 bases between the two ends. The V gene's germline CDR1 is MNHEY and CDR2 SMNVEV (reference sequence). Here the CDR3 reads CASSLNPSIGELFF. CDR3 DNA: TGTGCCAGCAGTTTAAATCCGTCCATCGGGGAGCTGTTTTTT.

This clone was counted many times. The rearrangement links TRBV12-3 or TRBV12-4 to TRBJ2-5; D ambiguous. V gave up 3 bases and J gave up 2 bases, with 10 bases separating them. This CDR3 comprises 14 residues. The CDR3 is CASSFSPDQETQYF. Written as DNA, the CDR3 is TGTGCCAGCAGTTTTTCGCCTGATCAAGAGACCCAGTACTTC.

This clone was counted at least ten times. This chain links TRBV19 with TRBJ1-5, with a possible D match to TRBD1 (5 bases). V was clipped by 3 bases and J by 2 bases, with 8 bases between them. The CDR3 spans 14 residues. Germline assignment: CDR1 LNHDA and CDR2 SQIVND (reference sequence). CDR3 in amino acids: CASSMGRRNQPQHF. CDR3 sequence (DNA): TGTGCCAGTAGTATGGGACGCCGCAATCAGCCCCAGCATTTT.

This clone was observed many times. V usage is TRBV7-9 and J usage is TRBJ2-2; D is tentatively TRBD1 or TRBD2 (5 bases each). Germline V gives CDR1 SEHNR, CDR2 FQNEAQ (reference sequence). V lost 5 bases and J lost 4, with 14 bases in between. The CDR3 covers 15 residues. The CDR3 DNA reads TGTGCCAGCAGCCCTAAGGGGACGGCCACCGGGGAGCTGTTTTTT. Protein: CASSPKGTATGELFF.